The 14 T cell receptor beta chains given below trace back to one sample, sequenced in a study of T cells in localized non-small cell lung cancer (TCRdb year 2020). The library was obtained by the immunoSEQ multiplex PCR assay. The table was pulled from immuneACCESS by TCRdb, which kept in-frame rearrangements only. Such tables lose some clones; where checked, under half of the loss comes from unresolved V genes, and the rest has no known cause. The sample data list over 25,000 clones, and approximately 88% of these were observed just once. Roughly 6.8% of the sample is in the top ten clones. Source: peripheral blood, taken before any cancer treatment. The receptors come from a male donor older than 55 with stage I lung adenocarcinoma.

In this sample, this clone turned up a few times. This chain links TRBV2 with TRBJ1-3, with D unclear. This CDR3 has 16 amino acids. The germline V and J ends were trimmed by 7 bases and 6 bases, with 22 bases remaining between them. CDR1 SNHLY and CDR2 FYNNEI come from the germline V gene. CDR3 in amino acids: CASMTPIGDKENTIYF. The CDR3 DNA reads as TGTGCCAGCATGACCCCCATCGGGGATAAAGAAAACACCATATATTTT.

The genes are TRBV2 and TRBJ2-5; 9 nucleotides align to TRBD1. The CDR3 totals 15 residues. J lost 5 bases, V lost 7 bases, and 11 bases had no gene match. From germline, CDR1 is SNHLY and CDR2 FYNNEI. CDR3 sequence (DNA): TGTGCCAGCACTTTACAGGGGGCGCGGGGCGAGACCCAGTACTTC. The encoded protein is CASTLQGARGETQYF. Based on the CDR3 plus reference TRBV2 and TRBJ2-5, the full variable domain is EPEVTQTPSHQVTQMGQEVILRCVPISNHLYFYWYRQILGQKVEFLVSFYNNEISEKSEIFDDQFSVERPDGSNFTLKIRSTKLEDSAMYFCASTLQGARGETQYFGPGTRLLVL.

The V call is TRBV18, the J call TRBJ2-7; D may be TRBD1 or TRBD2 (6 bases each). Germline CDR1 is KGHSH and CDR2 is LQKENI. The V and J ends lost 6 bases and 5 bases respectively, with 20 bases between them. There are 15 residues in the CDR3. The CDR3 reads CASSLGGGERHEQYF. Written as DNA, the CDR3 is TGTGCCAGCTCCCTCGGAGGGGGAGAGCGCCACGAGCAGTACTTC.

This rearrangement joins TRBV30 to TRBJ2-2; D perhaps matches TRBD1 (5 bases). The CDR3 has 14 residues. CDR1 is GTSNPN and CDR2 is SVGIG in the germline V gene (reference sequence). Deletions cut 8 bases from V and 2 bases from J, with 15 bases between. The CDR3 is CARRALTNTGELFF. As DNA, the CDR3 is TGTGCCCGCAGGGCCCTCACTAACACCGGGGAGCTGTTTTTT.

This clone was counted only a few times. The chain joins TRBV6-1 to TRBJ2-4; no firm D call. V lost 8 bases, J lost 1 base, and 12 bases lay in between. This CDR3 is 14 amino acids long. From germline, CDR1 is MNHNS and CDR2 SASEGT. The CDR3 DNA reads TGTGCCAGCCTAGGAATAGGTGCCAAAAACATTCAGTACTTC. It is translated as CASLGIGAKNIQYF.

V is TRBV6-1 and J is TRBJ1-3; tentatively, D is TRBD1 (5 bases). The CDR3 is made up of 14 amino acids. Trimming removed 6 bases at V and 0 bases at J, with 9 bases between. CDR1 and CDR2 from the germline V gene are MNHNS and SASEGT. The DNA of the CDR3 is TGTGCCAGCAGAATGACAGACTCTGGAAACACCATATATTTT. Its protein product is CASRMTDSGNTIYF.

This clone was picked up one time. The J gene is TRBJ2-3, the V gene TRBV29-1; a possible D gene is TRBD2 (5 bases). CDR1 is SQVTM, CDR2 ANQGSEA, per germline. V was trimmed by 5 bases and J by 1 base, leaving 13 bases between them. The CDR3 loop spans 14 amino acids. The CDR3: CSVLFSAGTDTQYF. The CDR3 nucleotides are TGCAGCGTTCTCTTTAGCGCCGGCACAGATACGCAGTATTTT.

The V and J genes are TRBV10-3 and TRBJ2-1; 10 bases map to TRBD1. Per germline, CDR1 ENHRY and CDR2 SYGVKD. The CDR3 covers 16 residues. Germline trimming cut 4 bases from V and 4 bases from J; bases unmatched to any gene: 7. The CDR3, as DNA: TGTGCCATCAGTGGAGTCCCGGACAGGGGGTACAATGAGCAGTTCTTC. Translated, it gives CAISGVPDRGYNEQFF.

This clone came up a few times. This sequence joins TRBV19 and TRBJ1-1; D call uncertain. V was cut by 9 bases and J by 3 bases, with 17 bases left in between. In germline, CDR1 is LNHDA, CDR2 SQIVND (reference sequence). The CDR3 totals 14 residues. The CDR3 loop is CASDARVGYTEAFF. The CDR3 region has the DNA TGTGCCAGCGACGCCAGAGTTGGGTACACTGAAGCTTTCTTT.

The chain joins TRBV7-2 to TRBJ2-2; no reliable D call. Germline-derived CDR1 and CDR2 are SGHTA and FQGNSA. The CDR3 totals 12 residues. Between the trimmed V and J ends, which lost 5 bases and 2 bases, there was a span of 3 bases. Written as DNA, the CDR3 is TGTGCCAGCAGCAGAAACACCGGGGAGCTGTTTTTT. It specifies CASSRNTGELFF.

There are a few counts of this clone. The chain joins TRBV9 to TRBJ1-5; no firm D call. The CDR3 has 15 amino acids. V shed 4 bases and J shed 2 bases, with 13 bases lying between them. Germline-derived CDR1 and CDR2 are SGDLS and YYNGEE. CDR3 sequence reads: CASSYGRRRNQPQHF. For the CDR3, the DNA is TGTGCCAGCAGCTACGGACGGAGGCGCAATCAGCCCCAGCATTTT. Using reference TRBV9 and TRBJ1-5 for the parts outside the CDR3, the full variable domain is DSGVTQTPKHLITATGQRVTLRCSPRSGDLSVYWYQQSLDQGLQFLIQYYNGEERAKGNILERFSAQQFPDLHSELNLSSLELGDSALYFCASSYGRRRNQPQHFGDGTRLSIL.

CDR3 nucleotides: TGTGCCAGCAGTTCCCCTGGGTTTATAGCGGGGGGGCGGCCCAATGAGCAGTTCTTC. Its translation is CASSSPGFIAGGRPNEQFF. The V gene is TRBV28, the J gene TRBJ2-1, with 11 bases identical to TRBD2. The V gene's germline CDR1 is MDHEN and CDR2 SYDVKM. The trim removed 4 bases at V and 6 bases at J, leaving 17 bases unmatched. The CDR3 contains 19 residues.

This chain connects TRBV23-1 to TRBJ2-1, with 14 nucleotides matching TRBD2. TRBV23-1 is annotated as an ORF whose role is uncertain. Trimming cost V 2 bases and J 3 bases; bases outside gene matches: 12. The CDR3 totals 20 residues. DNA of the CDR3: TGCGCCAGCAGTCAACCCGGGACTAGCGGGGGCCCCTACGTCTACAATGAGCAGTTCTTC. It specifies CASSQPGTSGGPYVYNEQFF.

The V call is TRBV9, the J call TRBJ2-1; 9 bases align to TRBD2. Germline V lookup: CDR1 SGDLS, CDR2 YYNGEE. The CDR3 totals 13 residues. V was pared by 5 bases and J by 9 bases, with 6 bases of the junction left unmatched. The CDR3 spells CASSWTSEGEQFF. In DNA, the CDR3 is TGTGCCAGCAGTTGGACTAGCGAAGGTGAGCAGTTCTTC.